This T cell receptor (beta chain) is from a study of OX40 agonist ivuxolimab in advanced cancers. Method: immunoSEQ multiplex PCR; TCRdb's copy keeps in-frame clones and lacks some. This repertoire shows about 90,000 clones, around 88% found once; its top ten account for 1.3% to 1.5%. Germline V gene data show CDR1 as SNHLY and CDR2 as FYNNEI. The CDR3 runs to 12 residues. V was clipped by 4 bases and J by 1 base, with 4 bases between them. The chain joins TRBV2 to TRBJ1-2; no reliable D call. The specimen comprised CD4+ or CD8+ T cells sorted from blood, sampled in a trial of the OX40 agonist ivuxolimab. The clonotype originates from an adult with an advanced solid tumor such as melanoma, head and neck, liver or kidney cancer. CDR3 nucleotides: TGTGCCAGCAGTGGGGTTAACTATGGCTACACCTTC. It translates to CASSGVNYGYTF.